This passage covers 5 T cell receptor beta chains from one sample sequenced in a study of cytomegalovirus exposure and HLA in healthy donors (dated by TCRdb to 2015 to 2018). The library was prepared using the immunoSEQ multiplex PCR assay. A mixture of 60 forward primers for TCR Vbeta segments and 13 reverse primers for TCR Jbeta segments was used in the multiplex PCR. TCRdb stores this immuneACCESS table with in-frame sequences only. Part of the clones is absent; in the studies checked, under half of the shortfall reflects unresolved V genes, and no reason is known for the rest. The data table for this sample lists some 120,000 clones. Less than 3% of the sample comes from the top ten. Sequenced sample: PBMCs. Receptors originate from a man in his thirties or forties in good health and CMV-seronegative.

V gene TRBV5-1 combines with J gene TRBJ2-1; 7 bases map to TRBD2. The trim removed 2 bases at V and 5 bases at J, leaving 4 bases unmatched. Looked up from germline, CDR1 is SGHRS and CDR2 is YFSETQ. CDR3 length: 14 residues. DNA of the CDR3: TGCGCCAGCAGCTTCTTCCGGGGGGACAATGAGCAGTTCTTC. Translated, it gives CASSFFRGDNEQFF. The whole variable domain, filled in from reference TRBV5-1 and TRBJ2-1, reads KAGVTQTPRYLIKTRGQQVTLSCSPISGHRSVSWYQQTPGQGLQFLFEYFSETQRNKGNFPGRFSGRQFSNSRSEMNVSTLELGDSALYLCASSFFRGDNEQFFGPGTRLTVL.

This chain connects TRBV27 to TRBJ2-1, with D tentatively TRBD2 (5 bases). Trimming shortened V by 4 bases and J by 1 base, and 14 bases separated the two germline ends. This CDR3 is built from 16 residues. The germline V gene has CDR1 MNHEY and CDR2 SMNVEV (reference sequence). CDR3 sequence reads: CASSWVFGNSYNEQFF. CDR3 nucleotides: TGTGCCAGCAGTTGGGTCTTCGGGAATTCCTACAATGAGCAGTTCTTC.

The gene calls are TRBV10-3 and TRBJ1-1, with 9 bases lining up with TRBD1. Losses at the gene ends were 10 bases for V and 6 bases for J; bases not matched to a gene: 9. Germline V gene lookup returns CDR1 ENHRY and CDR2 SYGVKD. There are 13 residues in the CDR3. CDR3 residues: CATGQGKVAEAFF. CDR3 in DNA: TGTGCCACAGGACAGGGGAAGGTCGCTGAAGCTTTCTTT.

CDR3 loop: CASTRTGPNEKLFF. In DNA form, the CDR3 reads TGTGCCAGCACTCGGACAGGTCCTAATGAAAAACTGTTTTTT. This sequence joins TRBV2 and TRBJ1-4, with 7 bases aligning to TRBD1. Germline assignment: CDR1 SNHLY and CDR2 FYNNEI. V lost 7 bases and J lost 3; bases outside the gene matches: 5. CDR3 length: 14 residues. Full variable domain (missing parts from reference TRBV2 and TRBJ1-4): EPEVTQTPSHQVTQMGQEVILRCVPISNHLYFYWYRQILGQKVEFLVSFYNNEISEKSEIFDDQFSVERPDGSNFTLKIRSTKLEDSAMYFCASTRTGPNEKLFFGSGTQLSVL.

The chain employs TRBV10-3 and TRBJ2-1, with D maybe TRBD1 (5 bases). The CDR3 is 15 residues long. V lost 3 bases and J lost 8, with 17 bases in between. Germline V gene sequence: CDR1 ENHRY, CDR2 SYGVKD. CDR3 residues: CAISDLGQGNDEQFF. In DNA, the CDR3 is TGTGCCATCAGTGATCTCGGACAAGGTAACGATGAGCAGTTCTTC.